This entry features one TCR beta chain sequence. Antigen unknown. The germline V gene encodes CDR1 SGHAT and CDR2 FQNNGV. Deletions cut 5 bases from V and 3 bases from J, with 14 bases between. This CDR3 is 14 amino acids long. This record belongs to a study of shared clonotypes between healthy human individuals. Points from the study as a whole: All-four-donor shared clonotypes had higher generation probabilities than non-shared clonotypes did. Despite large depth, rarefaction showed incomplete sorted-subset sequencing.

TCRdb's copy holds only in-frame clones and misses some; the assay was immunoSEQ multiplex PCR. The repertoire holds more than 900,000 clones, about four fifths seen once, with roughly 0.61% in the top ten. The chain carries TRBV11-2 and TRBJ2-7; perhaps D is TRBD1 or TRBD2 (5 bases each). The receptor's source is a man between 18 and 35 years old in good health. Some clones in this sample may be carry-over from other donors' samples. Sequencing was carried out using memory CD4+ T cells from PBMCs. Subset of the sample: CD45RA-negative fraction. The DNA of the CDR3 is TGTGCCAGCAGCCCAGGGATCGGGGTCTACGAGCAGTACTTC. Encoded protein: CASSPGIGVYEQYF.